This TCR beta chain came from a study of vaccination effects on CD4 cells after COVID-19. Using viral peptide pools, the ViraFEST assay grew out antigen-specific CD4+ T cells prior to sequencing. The authors isolated CD4+ T cells after 10 days of culture. Vaccine administered to participants consisted of two doses of either BNT162b2 or mRNA-1273. IL-2 medium supplanted half the medium on days 3 and 7. For this clone: The antigen is undetermined.

Study results and caveats: Researchers reported few convalescent patients and no early post-infection timepoints in the study.

The repertoire was sequenced with immunoSEQ multiplex PCR; TCRdb's copy has only in-frame clones and lacks some. The top ten clones hold over 4.5% of a sample with 25,000 to 30,000 clones, 65% to 90% of them seen once. From germline, CDR1 is SEHNR and CDR2 FQNEAQ (reference sequence). Trimming pared 1 base from V and 3 bases from J, leaving 13 bases between. This CDR3 is 16 amino acids long. This clonotype originated in a human donor who received a COVID-19 vaccine. Some clones in this sample may be carry-over from other donors' samples. The gene calls are TRBV7-9 and TRBJ2-4; D tentatively fits TRBD1 or TRBD2 (6 bases each). The material was CD4+ T cells from PBMCs cultured with SARS-CoV-2 spike peptides, obtained after COVID-19 vaccination. The CDR3 DNA sequence: TGTGCCAGCAGCTTAGGACGGGGGCTTGGCAAAAACATTCAGTACTTC. Translating it yields CASSLGRGLGKNIQYF.